What follows are 19 T cell receptor beta chains derived from one specimen sequenced in a study of shared T cell receptors in the human thymus. TCRdb's table, derived via immunoSEQ multiplex PCR, lists solely in-frame clones and lacks some. The profile shows about 660,000 clones, 85% to 90% of them singletons. These same data were also listed under a study on human thymus T cells.

The sample consisted of thymocytes. These receptors came from a boy in the first two years of life with a congenital heart defect.

This chain uses TRBV15 with TRBJ2-3, with TRBD2 matching over 7 bases. The ends lost 8 bases at V and 7 bases at J; junction bases unmatched: 9. The germline gives CDR1 LNHNV, CDR2 YYDKDF (reference sequence). The CDR3 consists of 13 residues. The CDR3 sequence: CATSWGGSYTQYF. Here the CDR3 DNA reads TGTGCCACCTCTTGGGGCGGGAGTTATACGCAGTATTTT.

This sequence joins TRBV28 and TRBJ1-4; TRBD1 matches at 10 bases. Looked up from germline, CDR1 is MDHEN and CDR2 is SYDVKM. The J segment lost 6 bases and the V segment lost 2 bases, leaving 3 bases of the junction unmatched. This CDR3 has 15 residues. The CDR3 sequence: CASSLRDRGYEKLFF. The CDR3, as DNA: TGTGCCAGCAGTTTAAGGGACAGGGGCTATGAAAAACTGTTTTTT. Full variable domain (missing parts from reference TRBV28 and TRBJ1-4): DVKVTQSSRYLVKRTGEKVFLECVQDMDHENMFWYRQDPGLGLRLIYFSYDVKMKEKGDIPEGYSVSREKKERFSLILESASTNQTSMYLCASSLRDRGYEKLFFGSGTQLSVL.

The chain couples TRBV11-2 to TRBJ2-7; D unresolved. The germline V and J ends were trimmed by 1 base and 7 bases, with 11 bases remaining between them. CDR1 and CDR2 (germline): SGHAT, FQNNGV. The CDR3 length is 13 residues. CDR3 in DNA: TGTGCCAGCAGCTTAGTAGCCACCTTGGAGCAGTACTTC. Its translation is CASSLVATLEQYF.

The genes are TRBV6-1 and TRBJ2-7; TRBD2 matches at 8 bases. The trim removed 8 bases at V and 6 bases at J, leaving 9 bases unmatched. Germline V gene lookup returns CDR1 MNHNS and CDR2 SASEGT. CDR3 length: 13 residues. CDR3 bases: TGTGCCAGCCCGGCCGCGGGAGGATTCGAGCAGTACTTC. Encoded protein: CASPAAGGFEQYF.

V is TRBV2 and J is TRBJ1-2, with D hard to call. Trimming took off 4 bases at V and 4 bases at J, with 7 bases between the two ends. The CDR3 consists of 12 residues. Germline V gene lookup returns CDR1 SNHLY and CDR2 FYNNEI. This chain's CDR3 is CASSGSVYGYTF. CDR3 nucleotides: TGTGCCAGCAGTGGCTCAGTCTATGGCTACACCTTC.

This sequence joins TRBV15 and TRBJ2-5; 8 nucleotides agree with TRBD2. V lost 0 bases, J lost 1 base, and 7 bases stayed unmatched. CDR1 is LNHNV and CDR2 is YYDKDF in the germline V gene (reference sequence). The CDR3 contains 17 residues. The CDR3 nucleotides are TGTGCCACCAGCAGAGATCGGGGGGGAGGGCCCCAAGAGACCCAGTACTTC. It encodes CATSRDRGGGPQETQYF.

The chain links TRBV27 to TRBJ2-2; D might be TRBD1 (5 bases). V lost 2 bases, J lost 0 bases, and 25 bases lay in between. The CDR3 extends over 21 amino acids. The germline gives CDR1 MNHEY, CDR2 SMNVEV (reference sequence). The CDR3 DNA reads TGTGCCAGCAGTTTAAGGTTCGGCAGGGTGATTCCCTACCCGAACACCGGGGAGCTGTTTTTT. It yields the protein CASSLRFGRVIPYPNTGELFF.

The gene calls are TRBV18 and TRBJ2-2; D gene unclear. The CDR3 sequence is 14 residues long. Deletions cut 6 bases from V and 4 bases from J, with 12 bases between. CDR1 is KGHSH and CDR2 is LQKENI in the germline V gene. The CDR3 loop is CASSPRWSTGELFF. In DNA form, the CDR3 reads TGTGCCAGCTCCCCCCGGTGGAGCACCGGGGAGCTGTTTTTT.

V and J are TRBV30 and TRBJ1-3; TRBD1 matches at 7 bases. V was clipped by 3 bases and J by 2 bases; unmatched bases: 10. The CDR3 spans 16 residues. Germline CDR1 GTSNPN, CDR2 SVGIG (reference sequence). The CDR3 reads CAWSGKDRATGNTIYF. The CDR3 DNA reads TGTGCCTGGAGCGGGAAAGACAGGGCTACTGGAAACACCATATATTTT. Together with reference TRBV30 and TRBJ1-3, the CDR3 gives the full variable domain: SQTIHQWPATLVQPVGSPLSLECTVEGTSNPNLYWYRQAAGRGLQLLFYSVGIGQISSEVPQNLSASRPQDRQFILSSKKLLLSDSGFYLCAWSGKDRATGNTIYFGEGSWLTVV.

The chain combines TRBV6-5 with TRBJ2-1, with 9 bases fitting TRBD1. With 6 bases clipped from V and 8 bases from J, the junction kept 8 bases outside the gene matches. There are 14 residues in the CDR3. Germline V gene lookup returns CDR1 MNHEY and CDR2 SVGAGI. This CDR3 reads CASSPRDREHEQFF. The DNA for the CDR3 is TGTGCCAGCAGCCCCCGGGACAGGGAACATGAGCAGTTCTTC.

The chain's CDR3 is CASSQRGLADYNEQFF. CDR3 DNA sequence: TGCGCCAGCAGCCAGCGGGGACTAGCGGACTACAATGAGCAGTTCTTC. This chain connects TRBV4-3 to TRBJ2-1; TRBD2 aligns across 11 bases. V dropped 3 bases and J dropped 3; count of bases not matched to a gene: 4. The germline V gene encodes CDR1 LGHNA and CDR2 YSLEER. CDR3 length: 16 amino acids.

The chain links TRBV2 to TRBJ1-5; tentatively, D is TRBD1 (6 bases). Looked up from germline, CDR1 is SNHLY and CDR2 is FYNNEI. This CDR3 contains 15 residues. V was cut by 6 bases and J by 0 bases, with 12 bases left in between. The CDR3 bases are TGTGCCAGCAGCTACAGGGCCAATAGCAATCAGCCCCAGCATTTT. This translates into CASSYRANSNQPQHF.

The chain is built from TRBV25-1 and TRBJ1-1, with a weak D call TRBD1 (5 bases). Trimming took off 5 bases at V and 2 bases at J, with 12 bases between the two ends. The germline CDR1 and CDR2 sequences are MGHDK and SYGVNS. The CDR3 has 14 residues. The CDR3 coding sequence is TGTGCCAGCAGTTCGAGCGGGGGAAACACTGAAGCTTTCTTT. This sequence encodes CASSSSGGNTEAFF.

The rearrangement joins TRBV2 to TRBJ2-1; maybe TRBD2 (5 bases). The V end was cut by 0 bases, the J end by 7 bases, with 7 bases between. The CDR3 has 13 amino acids. The germline CDR1 and CDR2 sequences are SNHLY and FYNNEI. CDR3 sequence: CASSEAPGNEQFF. In DNA, the CDR3 is TGTGCCAGCAGTGAAGCGCCGGGGAATGAGCAGTTCTTC.

The rearrangement uses TRBV4-1 and TRBJ2-3; 12 bases are a match to TRBD2. Per germline, CDR1 MGHRA and CDR2 YSYEKL. V lost 2 bases and J lost 1; bases outside the gene matches: 7. The CDR3 sequence is 18 residues long. CDR3 protein: CASSQPGTSGRGTDTQYF. The CDR3 nucleotides are TGCGCCAGCAGCCAACCCGGGACTAGCGGGCGTGGCACAGATACGCAGTATTTT.

In its sample, this clone was seen once. The chain is built from TRBV28 and TRBJ2-1, with TRBD2 matching 11 bases. This CDR3 contains 15 residues. Germline loops: CDR1 MDHEN, CDR2 SYDVKM. The ends lost 5 bases at V and 10 bases at J; junction bases unmatched: 10. CDR3 DNA sequence: TGTGCCAGCAGTGGGTGGGCTAGCGGGAGGCACGAGCAGTTCTTC. Protein product: CASSGWASGRHEQFF.

In this sample, this clone turned up once. The chain combines TRBV28 with TRBJ1-2; a weak D match, TRBD1 (5 bases). The CDR3 consists of 15 residues. V dropped 5 bases and J dropped 3 bases, with 16 bases sitting between them. Per germline, CDR1 MDHEN and CDR2 SYDVKM. The CDR3 sequence: CASSTPGLGHYGYTF. CDR3 sequence (DNA): TGTGCCAGCAGTACCCCCGGCCTGGGGCACTATGGCTACACCTTC.

This clone was recorded a few times. The chain employs TRBV5-6 and TRBJ1-1; D unresolved. Germline CDR1 is SGHDT and CDR2 is YYEEEE. This CDR3 contains 12 residues. Trimming removed 4 bases from V and 1 base from J, with 5 bases in between. The CDR3 spells CASSPGNTEAFF. As DNA, the CDR3 is TGTGCCAGCAGCCCGGGGAACACTGAAGCTTTCTTT.

V is TRBV27 and J is TRBJ2-5; 11 bases agree with TRBD2. The CDR3 is 17 amino acids. The germline V gene has CDR1 MNHEY and CDR2 SMNVEV (reference sequence). With 4 bases clipped from V and 4 bases from J, the junction kept 11 bases outside the gene matches. In DNA, the CDR3 is TGTGCCAGCAGTTCGATTCGACTAGCGGGAAGAGGAGAGACCCAGTACTTC. Translated, it gives CASSSIRLAGRGETQYF.